Below, 3 T cell receptor beta chains from the same sample are listed, as sequenced in a study of blood T cell repertoires in COVID-19. The table came from immunoSEQ multiplex PCR; TCRdb's copy has only in-frame clones and leaves some out. The sample holds under 150,000 clones; 70% to 85% are singletons and the top ten take 8.8%. Sequenced material: peripheral blood. Receptors were obtained from a woman of 80 years or more in a cohort sampled during active or convalescent COVID-19.

V is TRBV4-3 and J is TRBJ2-5; D is unclear. The CDR3 runs 13 residues. Trimming took off 0 bases at V and 5 bases at J, with 7 bases between the two ends. Germline lookup yields CDR1 LGHNA and CDR2 YSLEER. The CDR3 region is CASSQDSRETQYF. Here the CDR3 DNA reads TGCGCCAGCAGCCAAGACTCGCGGGAGACCCAGTACTTC.

The chain recombines TRBV7-3 with TRBJ1-1; 7 bases match TRBD1. V was pared by 0 bases and J by 0 bases, with 1 base of the junction left unmatched. This CDR3 contains 15 residues. CDR1 is SGHTA, CDR2 FQGTGA, per germline. CDR3 in DNA: TGTGCCAGCAGCTTAACCGGGACAGTGAACACTGAAGCTTTCTTT. It translates to CASSLTGTVNTEAFF.

The chain employs TRBV7-9 and TRBJ2-2, with TRBD2 matching over 15 bases. Trimming removed 5 bases from V and 0 bases from J; junction bases left unmatched: 1. The germline V gene encodes CDR1 SEHNR and CDR2 FQNEAQ (reference sequence). The CDR3 loop spans 17 amino acids. The CDR3 here is CASSRTSGGANTGELFF. The CDR3 region has the DNA TGTGCCAGCAGCCGGACTAGCGGGGGGGCGAACACCGGGGAGCTGTTTTTT.